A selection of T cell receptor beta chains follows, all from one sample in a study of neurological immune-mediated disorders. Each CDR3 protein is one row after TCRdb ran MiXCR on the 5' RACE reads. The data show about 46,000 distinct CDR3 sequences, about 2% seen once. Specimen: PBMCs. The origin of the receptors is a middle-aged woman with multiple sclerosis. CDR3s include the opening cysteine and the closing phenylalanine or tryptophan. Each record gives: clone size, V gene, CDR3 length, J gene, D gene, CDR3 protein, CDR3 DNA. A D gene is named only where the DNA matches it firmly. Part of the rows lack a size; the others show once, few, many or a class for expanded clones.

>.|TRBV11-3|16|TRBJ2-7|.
CASSLEGKWSSYEQYF
TGTGCCAGCAGCTTAGAGGGGAAGTGGAGCTCCTACGAGCAGTACTTC
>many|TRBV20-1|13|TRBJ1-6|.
CSARGGIGSPLHF
TGCAGTGCTAGAGGGGGAATCGGTTCACCCCTCCACTTT
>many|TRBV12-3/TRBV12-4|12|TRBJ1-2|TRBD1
CASSSRTGGYTF
TGTGCCAGCAGTTCCCGGACAGGGGGCTACACCTTC
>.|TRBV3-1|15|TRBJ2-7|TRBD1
CASSQASQGVYEQYF
TGTGCCAGCAGCCAAGCCTCACAGGGGGTCTACGAGCAGTACTTC
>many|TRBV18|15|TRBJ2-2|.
CASSPRGLPTGELFF
TGTGCCAGCTCACCACGGGGGTTACCCACCGGGGAGCTGTTTTTT
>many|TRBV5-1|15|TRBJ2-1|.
CASSPGLLPYNEQFF
TGCGCCAGCAGCCCGGGACTTTTACCCTACAATGAGCAGTTCTTC
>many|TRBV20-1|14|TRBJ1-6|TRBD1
CSAPGTGVNSPLHF
TGCAGTGCTCCCGGGACAGGGGTAAACTCACCCCTCCACTTT
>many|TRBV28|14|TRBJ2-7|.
CASSLGSRSYEQYF
TGTGCCAGCAGTTTAGGGTCGAGGTCCTACGAGCAGTACTTC
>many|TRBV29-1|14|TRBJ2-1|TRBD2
CSARDSGRYNEQFF
TGCAGCGCGCGGGATAGCGGGCGTTACAATGAGCAGTTCTTC
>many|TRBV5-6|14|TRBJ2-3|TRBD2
CASSFGLAGDTQYF
TGTGCCAGCAGCTTCGGACTAGCGGGGGATACGCAGTATTTT
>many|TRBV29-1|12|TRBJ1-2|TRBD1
CSVEEGGQGVTF
TGCAGCGTTGAGGAGGGGGGACAGGGAGTCACCTTC
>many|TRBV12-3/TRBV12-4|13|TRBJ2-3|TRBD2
CASSFGGGDTQYF
TGTGCCAGCAGTTTCGGGGGGGGAGATACGCAGTATTTT
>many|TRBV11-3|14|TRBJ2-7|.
CASSLRGDAYEQYF
TGTGCCAGCAGCCTAAGGGGCGATGCCTACGAGCAGTACTTC
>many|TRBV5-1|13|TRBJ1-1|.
CASSFGLGTEAFF
TGCGCCAGCAGCTTTGGTCTTGGCACTGAAGCTTTCTTT
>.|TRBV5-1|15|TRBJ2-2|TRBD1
CASRRPGGITGELFF
TGCGCCAGCAGAAGACCAGGGGGCATCACCGGGGAGCTGTTTTTT
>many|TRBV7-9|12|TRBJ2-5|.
CASSSTVQTQYF
TGTGCCAGCAGCTCCACGGTACAGACCCAGTACTTC
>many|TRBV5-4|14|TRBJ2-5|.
CASRDRPYQETQYF
TGTGCCAGCAGGGACCGGCCGTACCAAGAGACCCAGTACTTC
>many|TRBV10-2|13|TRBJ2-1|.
CASRRSSYNEQFF
TGCGCCAGCAGGAGAAGCTCCTACAATGAGCAGTTCTTC
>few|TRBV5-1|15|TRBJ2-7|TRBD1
CASSPGGTGVYEQYF
TGCGCCAGCAGCCCGGGGGGGACAGGGGTATACGAGCAGTACTTC
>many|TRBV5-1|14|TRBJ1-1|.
CASSLDGLNTEAFF
TGCGCCAGCAGCCTCGACGGGTTGAACACTGAAGCTTTCTTT
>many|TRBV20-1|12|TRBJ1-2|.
CSASEISYGYTF
TGCAGTGCTTCAGAGATATCTTATGGCTACACCTTC
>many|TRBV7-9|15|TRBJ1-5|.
CASSLVGPGGQPQHF
TGTGCCAGCAGCTTAGTCGGACCGGGTGGTCAGCCCCAGCATTTT
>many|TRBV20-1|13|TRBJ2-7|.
CSIYIREAYEQYF
TGCAGTATCTATATCAGGGAGGCCTACGAGCAGTACTTC
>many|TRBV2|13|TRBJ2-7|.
CASSERQTYEQYF
TGTGCCAGCAGTGAAAGGCAGACCTACGAGCAGTACTTC
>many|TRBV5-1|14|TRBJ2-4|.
CASSPTGTGNIQYF
TGCGCCAGCAGCCCAACCGGGACGGGAAACATTCAGTACTTC
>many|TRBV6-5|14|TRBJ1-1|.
CASSPFGRGEKAFF
TGTGCCAGCAGTCCCTTTGGAAGAGGTGAGAAGGCTTTCTTT
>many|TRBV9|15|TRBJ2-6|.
CASTRDGSGANVLTF
TGTGCCAGCACCAGAGACGGGTCTGGGGCCAACGTCCTGACTTTC
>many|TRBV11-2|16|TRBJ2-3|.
CASSLLGQGVTDTQYF
TGTGCCAGCAGCTTACTCGGCCAAGGGGTTACAGATACGCAGTATTTT
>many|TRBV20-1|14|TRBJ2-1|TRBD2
CSARASGGYDEQFF
TGCAGTGCTAGAGCCAGCGGGGGGTATGATGAGCAGTTCTTC
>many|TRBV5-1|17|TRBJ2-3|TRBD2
CASSLERRGGLGDTQYF
TGCGCCAGCAGCTTGGAAAGGCGGGGGGGACTAGGAGATACGCAGTATTTT
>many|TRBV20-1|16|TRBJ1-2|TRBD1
CSARGVMAGQYYGYTF
TGCAGTGCTAGAGGGGTGATGGCGGGACAGTACTATGGCTACACCTTC
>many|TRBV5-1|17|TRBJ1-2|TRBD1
CASSPRTTGTFNYGYTF
TGCGCCAGCAGCCCACGGACGACAGGGACCTTTAACTATGGCTACACCTTC
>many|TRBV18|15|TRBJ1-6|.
CANSLSGPINSPLHF
TGTGCCAATTCCCTTTCCGGACCGATTAATTCACCCCTCCACTTT
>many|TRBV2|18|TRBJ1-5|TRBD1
CASSAGDRLTLSNQPQHF
TGTGCCAGCAGCGCCGGGGACAGACTGACCCTGAGCAATCAGCCCCAGCATTTT
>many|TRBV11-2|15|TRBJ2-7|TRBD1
CASSAGQGVLYEQYF
TGTGCCAGCAGCGCGGGACAGGGGGTTCTCTACGAGCAGTACTTC
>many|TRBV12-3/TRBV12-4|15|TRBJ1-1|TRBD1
CASSTPGQGNTEAFF
TGTGCCAGCAGTACCCCGGGACAGGGGAACACTGAAGCTTTCTTT
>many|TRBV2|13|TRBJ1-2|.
CASSTRAGDGYTF
TGTGCCAGCAGCACCAGGGCCGGGGACGGCTACACCTTC
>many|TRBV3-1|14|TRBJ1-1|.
CASSLPGTGTEAFF
TGTGCCAGCAGCCTCCCGGGTACTGGCACTGAAGCTTTCTTT
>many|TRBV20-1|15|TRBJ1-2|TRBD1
CSARGGQGDNYGYTF
TGCAGTGCTAGAGGGGGACAGGGCGATAACTATGGCTACACCTTC
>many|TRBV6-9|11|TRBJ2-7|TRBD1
CALNRGNEQYF
TGTGCCCTTAACAGGGGAAACGAGCAGTACTTC
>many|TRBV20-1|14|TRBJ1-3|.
CSARGGGSGNTIYF
TGCAGTGCTAGAGGGGGAGGGTCCGGAAACACCATATATTTT